These 6 T cell receptor beta chains originate from one sample sequenced in a study of control samples from healthy donors and cancer patients. Libraries were prepared by immunoSEQ multiplex PCR; TCRdb keeps only in-frame clonotypes and omits some of them. This table has about 160,000 clones, around 95% appearing once. Sequences were obtained from blood. The receptors were gathered from a woman in her sixties or seventies in good health.

V and J are TRBV10-2 and TRBJ1-1, with D maybe TRBD1 (5 bases). V gave up 7 bases and J gave up 6 bases, with 12 bases separating them. The CDR3 is 12 amino acids. Per the germline V gene, CDR1 is WSHSY and CDR2 is SAAADI. In DNA form, the CDR3 reads TGCGCCAGCACCCTGGGAGGGGCTGAAGCTTTCTTT. It encodes CASTLGGAEAFF.

V is TRBV10-3 and J is TRBJ2-5; no clear D gene. V lost 3 bases, J lost 3 bases, and 5 bases lay in between. Looked up from germline, CDR1 is ENHRY and CDR2 is SYGVKD. The CDR3 runs to 12 residues. CDR3: CAISDREETQYF. As DNA, the CDR3 is TGTGCCATCAGTGACAGAGAAGAGACCCAGTACTTC.

CDR3 coding DNA: TGTGCCTGGAGTGTAGGGCGGGGGGGCTCCACCGGGGAGCTGTTTTTT. It translates to CAWSVGRGGSTGELFF. J is TRBJ2-2 and V is TRBV30; 9 bases fit TRBD2. V gave up 0 bases and J gave up 4 bases; unmatched junction bases: 6. The CDR3 totals 16 residues. Germline CDR1 and CDR2: GTSNPN and SVGIG (reference sequence).

This clone appeared a few times. The CDR3 DNA is TGTGCCAGTAGTCCCTCGGGCGGGGGGTTCTATCAGCCCCAGCATTTT. Translating it yields CASSPSGGGFYQPQHF. The chain links TRBV19 to TRBJ1-5, with D perhaps matching TRBD1 (5 bases). This CDR3 has 16 amino acids. The V gene's germline CDR1 is LNHDA and CDR2 SQIVND (reference sequence). The V end lost 5 bases, the J end lost 5 bases, and 19 bases lay between the germline ends.

The chain recombines TRBV5-4 with TRBJ2-7; TRBD2 is a possible D gene (6 bases). This CDR3 has 13 amino acids. Trimming shortened V by 4 bases and J by 5 bases, and 13 bases separated the two germline ends. Looked up from germline, CDR1 is SGHNT and CDR2 is YYREEE (reference sequence). The CDR3 is CASSPWAGNEQYF. The CDR3 DNA reads as TGTGCCAGCAGCCCGTGGGCGGGGAACGAGCAGTACTTC. Complete variable domain (other parts from reference TRBV5-4 and TRBJ2-7): ETGVTQSPTHLIKTRGQQVTLRCSSQSGHNTVSWYQQALGQGPQFIFQYYREEENGRGNFPPRFSGLQFPNYSSELNVNALELDDSALYLCASSPWAGNEQYFGPGTRLTVT.

The chain joins TRBV25-1 to TRBJ2-2; the D is unclear. CDR3 length: 16 amino acids. Trimming pared 3 bases from V and 2 bases from J, leaving 13 bases between. The germline gives CDR1 MGHDK, CDR2 SYGVNS. CDR3 coding DNA: TGTGCCAGCAGTGACGGCAGGACGTCAAACACCGGGGAGCTGTTTTTT. This gives the protein CASSDGRTSNTGELFF.